These 20 T cell receptor beta chains originate from one sample sequenced in a study of cytomegalovirus exposure and HLA in healthy donors. Profiled with immunoSEQ multiplex PCR; TCRdb holds only in-frame clones, not every one. The sample lists some 140,000 clones, about four fifths seen once, with more than 1.4% in the top ten. Sequencing used PBMCs. These receptors were taken from a woman aged 25-40 years in good health and CMV-seronegative.

The gene calls are TRBV5-6 and TRBJ2-7; tentatively, D is TRBD1 (6 bases). The CDR3 sequence is 15 residues long. V was shortened by 4 bases and J by 1 base, with 15 bases between the two germline ends. CDR1 is SGHDT, CDR2 YYEEEE, per germline. The DNA for the CDR3 is TGTGCCAGCAGCCCCGGGACGGGACATTCCTACGAGCAGTACTTC. Amino acid sequence: CASSPGTGHSYEQYF.

The chain joins TRBV7-2 to TRBJ1-2; 11 nucleotides align to TRBD1. Germline values: CDR1 SGHTA, CDR2 FQGNSA. The CDR3 spans 15 residues. Germline trimming cut 1 base from V and 8 bases from J; bases unmatched to any gene: 6. The CDR3, as DNA: TGTGCCAGCAGCTTAGGGACAGGGGGCGCGAGGGGCTACACCTTC. It encodes CASSLGTGGARGYTF.

The chain employs TRBV9 and TRBJ2-1, with 9 bases fitting TRBD2. Germline CDR1 and CDR2: SGDLS and YYNGEE. V lost 4 bases, J lost 6 bases, and 2 bases stayed unmatched. The CDR3 has 13 residues. CDR3 sequence (DNA): TGTGCCAGCAGCCTAGCGGGGAGCAATGAGCAGTTCTTC. This translates into CASSLAGSNEQFF.

The V call is TRBV19, the J call TRBJ1-1; 9 bases agree with TRBD1. Germline assignment: CDR1 LNHDA and CDR2 SQIVND (reference sequence). The V segment lost 3 bases and the J segment 1 base; nucleotides outside the gene matches: 6. This CDR3 is 16 amino acids long. CDR3 amino acids: CASSMGTGRKNTEAFF. The DNA of the CDR3 is TGTGCCAGTAGTATGGGGACAGGGAGGAAGAACACTGAAGCTTTCTTT.

This clone has a handful of counts. V and J are TRBV13 and TRBJ1-6, with D possibly matching TRBD1 (6 bases). This CDR3 is 14 amino acids long. The germline V gene encodes CDR1 PRHDT and CDR2 FYEKMQ (reference sequence). V was pared by 3 bases and J by 10 bases, with 13 bases between. CDR3 DNA: TGTGCCAGCAGCTTTTGGGGGCTGGGCTCACCCCTCCACTTT. Protein: CASSFWGLGSPLHF.

The chain couples TRBV2 to TRBJ2-7; 12 bases line up with TRBD2. The CDR3 spans 13 residues. The V gene end was trimmed by 8 bases and the J gene end by 2 bases; junction bases not matched to a gene: 1. Germline values: CDR1 SNHLY, CDR2 FYNNEI. The CDR3 region has the DNA TGTGCCAGCCGGACTAGCGGGGCCTACGAGCAGTACTTC. Translation: CASRTSGAYEQYF.

The rearrangement links TRBV28 to TRBJ1-2, with D maybe TRBD1 (6 bases). The CDR3 sequence is 14 residues long. Looked up from germline, CDR1 is MDHEN and CDR2 is SYDVKM. Trimming removed 5 bases from V and 4 bases from J, with 14 bases in between. The CDR3 reads CASSVPTGVYGYTF. DNA for the CDR3: TGTGCCAGCAGTGTCCCGACAGGAGTCTATGGCTACACCTTC.

V usage is TRBV5-5 and J usage is TRBJ2-4; 7 nucleotides agree with TRBD1. V was pared by 0 bases and J by 4 bases, with 1 base of the junction left unmatched. CDR1 is SGHKS, CDR2 YYEKEE, per germline (reference sequence). The CDR3 consists of 14 residues. The CDR3 is CASSLEGQKNIQYF. DNA of the CDR3: TGTGCCAGCAGCTTGGAGGGACAGAAAAACATTCAGTACTTC.

The chain joins TRBV5-1 to TRBJ1-1; TRBD1 is a possible D gene (6 bases). V dropped 1 base and J dropped 4 bases, with 14 bases sitting between them. The CDR3 contains 15 residues. Per the germline V gene, CDR1 is SGHRS and CDR2 is YFSETQ. CDR3 bases: TGCGCCAGCAGCTTGAGTGGGGGCTTAGGCACTGAAGCTTTCTTT. Translation gives CASSLSGGLGTEAFF.

V gene TRBV30 combines with J gene TRBJ1-2; D unclear. The CDR3 extends over 13 amino acids. In germline, CDR1 is GTSNPN, CDR2 SVGIG (reference sequence). V gave up 0 bases and J gave up 2 bases, with 7 bases separating them. The CDR3 DNA sequence: TGTGCCTGGAGTGTAAGCAACAACTATGGCTACACCTTC. This codes for CAWSVSNNYGYTF.

V usage is TRBV5-5 and J usage is TRBJ1-6; D is ambiguous. The CDR3 extends over 14 amino acids. Germline assignment: CDR1 SGHKS and CDR2 YYEKEE (reference sequence). V was cut by 3 bases and J by 8 bases, with 12 bases left in between. The DNA for the CDR3 is TGTGCCAGCAGCTCGTTGCGCGGAGATTCACCCCTCCACTTT. Its protein is CASSSLRGDSPLHF.

The genes are TRBV7-2 and TRBJ2-7, with a tentative D call TRBD1 (7 bases). The ends were cut back, 1 base at V and 5 bases at J, with 15 bases in the middle. The CDR3 loop spans 15 amino acids. From germline, CDR1 is SGHTA and CDR2 FQGNSA. The CDR3 DNA reads TGTGCCAGCAGCTTAGGGCCAGGGGGGCTAGACGAGCAGTACTTC. It translates to CASSLGPGGLDEQYF.

This clone was observed many times. Other DNA variants within this sample encode the same CDR3. The genes are TRBV7-3 and TRBJ1-1; 10 bases align to TRBD1. Germline V CDR1 and CDR2: SGHTA, FQGTGA. The V and J ends lost 3 bases and 2 bases, in that order; junction bases with no gene match: 0. This CDR3 comprises 14 residues. This chain's CDR3 is CASSLTGGNTEAFF. For the CDR3, the DNA is TGTGCCAGCAGCTTGACAGGGGGCAACACTGAAGCTTTCTTT.

In this sample, this clone turned up many times. The chain couples TRBV5-1 to TRBJ1-2; D unclear. This CDR3 spans 12 amino acids. In germline, CDR1 is SGHRS, CDR2 YFSETQ. V lost 5 bases, J lost 2 bases, and 7 bases lay in between. The CDR3 coding sequence is TGCGCCAGCAGAACCGGGAACTATGGCTACACCTTC. This gives the protein CASRTGNYGYTF.

The V gene is TRBV2, the J gene TRBJ1-2; 8 nucleotides match TRBD1. Trimming at V came to 4 bases and at J to 0 bases, leaving 4 bases not matched to a gene. Germline-derived CDR1 and CDR2 are SNHLY and FYNNEI. There are 15 residues in the CDR3. CDR3 residues: CASSGQGWANYGYTF. CDR3 nucleotides: TGTGCCAGCAGTGGACAGGGGTGGGCTAACTATGGCTACACCTTC.

The chain uses TRBV7-9 and TRBJ2-2, with D perhaps TRBD1 (6 bases). V lost 4 bases, J lost 4 bases, and 7 bases lay in between. Germline V lookup: CDR1 SEHNR, CDR2 FQNEAQ (reference sequence). The CDR3 is 13 amino acids. CDR3 bases: TGTGCCAGCAGCTACAGGGTCACCGGGGAGCTGTTTTTT. Translated, it gives CASSYRVTGELFF.

The chain employs TRBV7-2 and TRBJ1-2; no definite D call. V was clipped by 7 bases and J by 7 bases, with 19 bases between them. The CDR3 contains 14 residues. Germline V gives CDR1 SGHTA, CDR2 FQGNSA. The CDR3 DNA reads TGTGCCAGCACCGTGTCCTGGGGAGTAGGTGGCTACACCTTC. This gives the protein CASTVSWGVGGYTF.

This chain joins TRBV7-3 and TRBJ1-6, with D tentatively TRBD1 (6 bases). Trimming shortened V by 6 bases and J by 10 bases, and 16 bases separated the two germline ends. CDR3 length equals 14 residues. CDR1 and CDR2 from the germline V gene are SGHTA and FQGTGA. CDR3 coding DNA: TGTGCCAGCAGTCAACAGGGTTTAGGGTCACCCCTCCACTTT. As protein: CASSQQGLGSPLHF.

This rearrangement joins TRBV6-1 to TRBJ1-1, with no clear D. V lost 0 bases and J lost 5, with 28 bases in between. The CDR3 runs 20 residues. Per the germline V gene, CDR1 is MNHNS and CDR2 is SASEGT. CDR3 DNA: TGTGCCAGCAGTGAAGCGCTTTATCAGGCGCGCAGGATACCCAGAACTGAAGCTTTCTTT. The encoded protein is CASSEALYQARRIPRTEAFF.

This clone was seen a handful of times. The V call is TRBV19, the J call TRBJ1-6, with D maybe TRBD1 (5 bases). CDR1 is LNHDA and CDR2 is SQIVND in the germline V gene (reference sequence). V was pared by 1 base and J by 3 bases, with 10 bases between. The CDR3 runs to 16 residues. The CDR3 reads CASSIATGIYNSPLHF. The CDR3 DNA sequence: TGTGCCAGTAGTATAGCAACAGGAATCTATAATTCACCCCTCCACTTT.